Given below is one T cell receptor beta chain in context. The sample originates from a study of blood T cell repertoires in COVID-19. Study at large: Acute and convalescent COVID-19 samples came from the United States, Italy and Spain.

The CDR3 covers 14 residues. Germline CDR1 MNHEY, CDR2 SVGAGI. V was pared by 4 bases and J by 6 bases, with 8 bases of the junction left unmatched. Data came from immunoSEQ multiplex PCR; TCRdb stores just in-frame clones and leaves some out. The sample consists of about 82,000 clones, 60% to 80% of them appearing once. The V gene is TRBV6-5, the J gene TRBJ2-7; 8 bases map to TRBD1. This clonotype was sampled from a man between 60 and 75 years old with COVID-19, enrolled during active disease. Sequenced input: peripheral blood. The CDR3 here is CASSSPTGVREQYF. The CDR3 coding sequence is TGTGCCAGCAGTTCCCCGACAGGGGTCCGCGAGCAGTACTTC.